The 27 T cell receptor beta chains below come from one sample, sequenced in a study of shared clonotypes between healthy human individuals. Generated by immunoSEQ multiplex PCR, the TCRdb table keeps only in-frame clones and is missing some. The sample lists about 1.5 million clones, 95% to 99% occurring once. Sequenced: naive CD4+ T cells sorted from blood. Subset of the sample: CD45RA+ positively selected. These receptors all come from a man younger than 40 in good health.

V gene TRBV5-4 combines with J gene TRBJ1-2; tentatively, D is TRBD1 (5 bases). CDR1 and CDR2 from the germline V gene are SGHNT and YYREEE (reference sequence). V was trimmed by 0 bases and J by 3 bases, leaving 15 bases between them. The CDR3 has 16 amino acids. The CDR3 protein is CASSLARPGLDYGYTF. CDR3 DNA sequence: TGTGCCAGCAGCTTGGCCAGACCAGGGTTGGACTATGGCTACACCTTC.

Here the CDR3 DNA reads TGTGCCAGCAGTTGGACTAGCGGTATCACAGATACGCAGTATTTT. Protein sequence: CASSWTSGITDTQYF. The chain joins TRBV27 to TRBJ2-3, with 10 positions matching TRBD2. The length of the CDR3 is 15 residues. V gave up 4 bases and J gave up 2 bases; unmatched junction bases: 3. Germline loops: CDR1 MNHEY, CDR2 SMNVEV (reference sequence).

The CDR3: CASNRVNRGQDYGYTF. CDR3 coding DNA: TGTGCCAGCAACCGAGTAAACAGGGGGCAAGACTATGGCTACACCTTC. The rearrangement links TRBV7-9 to TRBJ1-2; 9 bases are a match to TRBD1. The germline gives CDR1 SEHNR, CDR2 FQNEAQ (reference sequence). The trim removed 7 bases at V and 3 bases at J, leaving 12 bases unmatched. The CDR3 is made up of 16 amino acids.

The gene calls are TRBV15 and TRBJ2-1, with a tentative D call TRBD2 (5 bases). The CDR3 spans 17 residues. The germline gives CDR1 LNHNV, CDR2 YYDKDF (reference sequence). Trimming cost V 2 bases and J 2 bases, with 16 bases left between them. The CDR3 region is CATSRIRGSVAYNEQFF. The CDR3 bases are TGTGCCACCAGCAGAATCCGAGGGTCGGTCGCCTACAATGAGCAGTTCTTC.

The V and J genes are TRBV28 and TRBJ1-2, with D perhaps matching TRBD1 (5 bases). From germline, CDR1 is MDHEN and CDR2 SYDVKM. The germline V and J ends were trimmed by 6 bases and 4 bases, with 18 bases remaining between them. This CDR3 is built from 15 residues. The CDR3: CASREGAGHVYGYTF. CDR3 DNA: TGTGCCAGCAGGGAAGGGGCAGGTCACGTCTATGGCTACACCTTC.

This chain joins TRBV5-1 and TRBJ2-7, with TRBD1 identical over 7 bases. CDR3 length: 15 residues. Trimming took 2 bases from V and 3 from J; bases not matched to a gene: 8. From germline, CDR1 is SGHRS and CDR2 YFSETQ. The CDR3 nucleotides read TGCGCCAGCAGCTTCCTACCGGGACAGAACTACGAGCAGTACTTC. It specifies CASSFLPGQNYEQYF.

This clone occurred once. The rearrangement uses TRBV28 and TRBJ1-1, with TRBD1 matching 10 bases. V was pared by 4 bases and J by 4 bases, with 3 bases of the junction left unmatched. In germline, CDR1 is MDHEN, CDR2 SYDVKM. This CDR3 has 14 amino acids. In DNA form, the CDR3 reads TGTGCCAGCAGTTCCGGGACAGGGGTCACTGAAGCTTTCTTT. Translating it yields CASSSGTGVTEAFF.

V usage is TRBV6-6 and J usage is TRBJ2-3, with 12 bases that match TRBD2. Germline-derived CDR1 and CDR2 are MNHNY and SVGAGI (reference sequence). V shed 7 bases and J 0 bases; nucleotides not matched to a gene: 5. This CDR3 comprises 16 residues. The CDR3 DNA follows: TGTGCCAGCACAACTAGCGGGAGGCCTAGCACAGATACGCAGTATTTT. Translation gives CASTTSGRPSTDTQYF.

The chain has TRBV15 and TRBJ1-1; D unclear. The CDR3 runs 13 residues. The germline gives CDR1 LNHNV, CDR2 YYDKDF (reference sequence). Trimming took off 0 bases at V and 3 bases at J, with 5 bases between the two ends. The DNA for the CDR3 is TGTGCCACCAGCAGAGACAGGTACACTGAAGCTTTCTTT. Its protein is CATSRDRYTEAFF.

The chain joins TRBV9 to TRBJ2-1, with TRBD1 matching over 8 bases. The length of the CDR3 is 15 residues. Germline V lookup: CDR1 SGDLS, CDR2 YYNGEE. Germline trimming cut 0 bases from V and 6 bases from J; bases unmatched to any gene: 5. This CDR3 is CASSVGHRGTNEQFF. The DNA of the CDR3 is TGTGCCAGCAGCGTAGGACACAGGGGGACCAATGAGCAGTTCTTC. Full variable domain (remainder filled in from reference TRBV9 and TRBJ2-1): DSGVTQTPKHLITATGQRVTLRCSPRSGDLSVYWYQQSLDQGLQFLIQYYNGEERAKGNILERFSAQQFPDLHSELNLSSLELGDSALYFCASSVGHRGTNEQFFGPGTRLTVL.

This clone was picked up one time. The genes are TRBV6-1 and TRBJ2-7; D possibly corresponds to TRBD1 (6 bases). The germline gives CDR1 MNHNS, CDR2 SASEGT. There are 13 residues in the CDR3. Deletions cut 7 bases from V and 3 bases from J, with 13 bases between. The CDR3 coding sequence is TGTGCCAGCAAAGCGGCAGGGGACTACGAGCAGTACTTC. Residues: CASKAAGDYEQYF.

The rearrangement uses TRBV20-1 and TRBJ2-1; D remains ambiguous. V was trimmed by 1 base and J by 10 bases, leaving 8 bases between them. The CDR3 totals 11 residues. CDR1 DFQATT and CDR2 SNEGSKA come from the germline V gene (reference sequence). The CDR3 loop is CSARAQPEQFF. The CDR3 region has the DNA TGCAGTGCTAGAGCACAACCCGAGCAGTTCTTC.

This chain uses TRBV14 with TRBJ2-7, with TRBD1 identical over 9 bases. J was trimmed by 3 bases and V by 3 bases; bases with no gene match: 6. CDR3 length: 15 residues. Germline loops: CDR1 SGHDN, CDR2 FVKESK. In DNA form, the CDR3 reads TGTGCCAGCAGCCACCGGGACAGGGCCTTCTACGAGCAGTACTTC. Translation: CASSHRDRAFYEQYF. Filled out from reference TRBV14 and TRBJ2-7, the complete variable domain reads EAGVTQFPSHSVIEKGQTVTLRCDPISGHDNLYWYRRVMGKEIKFLLHFVKESKQDESGMPNNRFLAERTGGTYSTLKVQPAELEDSGVYFCASSHRDRAFYEQYFGPGTRLTVT.

The rearrangement links TRBV14 to TRBJ1-6; D is undetermined. This CDR3 is built from 13 residues. V was shortened by 1 base and J by 13 bases, with 11 bases between the two germline ends. Germline V gene sequence: CDR1 SGHDN, CDR2 FVKESK. CDR3 sequence reads: CASSQGNVSPLHF. The DNA of the CDR3 is TGTGCCAGCAGCCAAGGGAATGTTTCTCCCCTCCACTTT.

The chain uses TRBV28 and TRBJ2-1; D unclear. V dropped 4 bases and J dropped 5 bases, with 9 bases sitting between them. The CDR3 sequence is 13 residues long. Germline assignment: CDR1 MDHEN and CDR2 SYDVKM. CDR3 region: CASSSGDHNEQFF. The CDR3 DNA follows: TGTGCCAGCAGTTCGGGTGACCACAATGAGCAGTTCTTC.

This chain uses TRBV14 with TRBJ2-3, with D tentatively TRBD1 (6 bases). The CDR3 sequence is 12 residues long. The germline CDR1 and CDR2 sequences are SGHDN and FVKESK. V was pared by 1 base and J by 9 bases, with 8 bases between. The CDR3 loop is CASSQGQATQYF. DNA for the CDR3: TGTGCCAGCAGCCAAGGACAGGCCACGCAGTATTTT.

V usage is TRBV5-6 and J usage is TRBJ2-7; weak D call: TRBD2 (5 bases). The ends were cut back, 7 bases at V and 1 base at J, with 9 bases in the middle. CDR3 length equals 12 residues. The V gene's germline CDR1 is SGHDT and CDR2 YYEEEE. The chain's CDR3 is CASHRRSYEQYF. The CDR3 bases are TGTGCCAGCCACCGGAGGTCCTACGAGCAGTACTTC. Looking up the rest from reference TRBV5-6 and TRBJ2-7 gives the full variable domain: DAGVTQSPTHLIKTRGQQVTLRCSPKSGHDTVSWYQQALGQGPQFIFQYYEEEERQRGNFPDRFSGHQFPNYSSELNVNALLLGDSALYLCASHRRSYEQYFGPGTRLTVT.

This sequence joins TRBV5-6 and TRBJ2-2; D possibly corresponds to TRBD2 (6 bases). The CDR3 is 15 residues long. V shed 6 bases and J shed 12 bases, with 24 bases lying between them. CDR1 and CDR2 from the germline V gene are SGHDT and YYEEEE. The CDR3 reads CASMGRLTSTRKLFF. The CDR3 bases are TGTGCCAGCATGGGGAGGTTGACTTCCACTAGGAAGCTGTTTTTT.

This chain joins TRBV28 and TRBJ1-5; 9 bases are a match to TRBD1. This CDR3 is built from 16 residues. Looked up from germline, CDR1 is MDHEN and CDR2 is SYDVKM. Trimming took 3 bases from V and 6 from J; bases not matched to a gene: 9. CDR3 loop: CASSFFTGGSAQPQHF. CDR3 bases: TGTGCCAGCAGTTTTTTCACAGGGGGCTCGGCTCAGCCCCAGCATTTT.

A remark on this clone: The same CDR3 is also encoded by other DNA sequences in this sample. This chain connects TRBV5-4 to TRBJ1-3; D is ambiguous. Trimming removed 4 bases at V and 0 bases at J, with 8 bases between. This CDR3 region has 14 residues. Germline V lookup: CDR1 SGHNT, CDR2 YYREEE (reference sequence). The CDR3 spells CASSLGSSGNTIYF. In DNA form, the CDR3 reads TGTGCCAGCAGCCTGGGGAGCTCTGGAAACACCATATATTTT. The variable domain in full, with the rest retrieved from reference TRBV5-4 and TRBJ1-3, is ETGVTQSPTHLIKTRGQQVTLRCSSQSGHNTVSWYQQALGQGPQFIFQYYREEENGRGNFPPRFSGLQFPNYSSELNVNALELDDSALYLCASSLGSSGNTIYFGEGSWLTVV.

J is TRBJ2-1 and V is TRBV18; D is possibly TRBD1 (6 bases). CDR1 is KGHSH and CDR2 is LQKENI in the germline V gene. V was cut by 4 bases and J by 0 bases, with 10 bases left in between. The CDR3 has 15 residues. The CDR3 loop reads CASSRQVSSYNEQFF. The CDR3 nucleotides are TGTGCCAGCTCACGACAGGTTAGCTCCTACAATGAGCAGTTCTTC.

Worth noting for this clone: This sample also contains other DNA sequences that code for the same CDR3. The CDR3 DNA reads TGTGCCAGCAGTGTTGACTACAATGAGCAGTTCTTC. This translates into CASSVDYNEQFF. The V gene is TRBV2, the J gene TRBJ2-1; D is uncertain. Trimming took off 4 bases at V and 3 bases at J, with 4 bases between the two ends. The germline V gene has CDR1 SNHLY and CDR2 FYNNEI. CDR3 length: 12 amino acids.

The rearrangement joins TRBV28 to TRBJ2-7; D is ambiguous. CDR1 and CDR2 (germline): MDHEN, SYDVKM. This CDR3 is 16 amino acids long. Deletions cut 2 bases from V and 3 bases from J, with 17 bases between. As DNA, the CDR3 is TGTGCCAGCAGTTTACTGGGTACCCCTCCAAACTACGAGCAGTACTTC. Amino acids: CASSLLGTPPNYEQYF.

The rearrangement uses TRBV5-8 and TRBJ2-1; D is unclear. The length of the CDR3 is 12 residues. Germline CDR1 reads SGHTS; CDR2 reads YDEGEE. The V end lost 0 bases, the J end lost 11 bases, and 9 bases lay between the germline ends. The CDR3 coding sequence is TGTGCCAGCAGCTTGGCTCGCGATAAGCAGTTCTTC. Its translation: CASSLARDKQFF.

The CDR3 sequence is CASSFGAGGDPEAFF. The CDR3 DNA reads as TGTGCCAGCAGCTTTGGAGCAGGGGGCGACCCTGAAGCTTTCTTT. V usage is TRBV7-9 and J usage is TRBJ1-1, with 8 bases aligning to TRBD1. Germline assignment: CDR1 SEHNR and CDR2 FQNEAQ (reference sequence). This CDR3 has 15 amino acids. The junction had 9 bases not matched to a gene; V was cut back by 3 bases and J by 6 bases.

The chain uses TRBV10-1 and TRBJ2-5; D is perhaps TRBD1 (5 bases). The CDR3 covers 14 residues. V gave up 0 bases and J gave up 2 bases, with 7 bases separating them. Germline-derived CDR1 and CDR2 are WNHNN and SYGVQD (reference sequence). CDR3 residues: CASSESAGQETQYF. The CDR3 coding sequence is TGCGCCAGCAGTGAGTCTGCAGGGCAAGAGACCCAGTACTTC.

The chain's CDR3 is CASSYDYEQYF. The CDR3 nucleotides are TGCGCCAGCAGCTACGACTACGAGCAGTACTTC. This sequence joins TRBV5-1 and TRBJ2-7, with D uncertain. Per germline, CDR1 SGHRS and CDR2 YFSETQ. Between the trimmed V and J ends, which lost 3 bases and 3 bases, there was a span of 4 bases. The CDR3 totals 11 residues.